This T cell receptor (beta chain) was recovered during a study of early T cells in non-severe SARS-CoV-2 infection. Whole-study context: The input, bulk RNA from unsorted whole blood, was sequenced, and chains were unpaired.

Tagging with unique molecular identifiers was applied to individual cDNA molecules. Via MiXCR, TCRdb re-called the 5' RACE reads, giving one row per CDR3 protein. The data contain approximately 69,000 distinct CDR3 sequences, about an eighth of them singletons. This clonotype was seen a handful of times. What it recognizes is unknown. Trimming removed 5 bases at V and 6 bases at J, with 17 bases between. The germline V gene has CDR1 SGHTA and CDR2 FQGNSA. The CDR3 is 15 amino acids. Overall study results and limits: The VDJdb matching leaned toward anti-spike CD8 responses and overlooked private and CD4 specificities.

This material consisted of whole blood, taken at baseline. This receptor was obtained from an adult who was a healthcare worker with PCR-confirmed SARS-CoV-2 infection or an uninfected control (not recorded which). The rearrangement uses TRBV7-2 and TRBJ1-5, with TRBD1 as a possible D gene (5 bases). The CDR3 DNA reads as TGTGCCAGCAGCAGAGAAGTCCAGGGCAGTCAGCCCCAGCATTTT. It translates to CASSREVQGSQPQHF. The complete variable domain, with remaining parts taken from reference TRBV7-2 and TRBJ1-5, reads GAGVSQSPSNKVTEKGKDVELRCDPISGHTALYWYRQSLGQGLEFLIYFQGNSAPDKSGLPSDRFSAERTGGSVSTLTIQRTQQEDSAVYLCASSREVQGSQPQHFGDGTRLSIL.